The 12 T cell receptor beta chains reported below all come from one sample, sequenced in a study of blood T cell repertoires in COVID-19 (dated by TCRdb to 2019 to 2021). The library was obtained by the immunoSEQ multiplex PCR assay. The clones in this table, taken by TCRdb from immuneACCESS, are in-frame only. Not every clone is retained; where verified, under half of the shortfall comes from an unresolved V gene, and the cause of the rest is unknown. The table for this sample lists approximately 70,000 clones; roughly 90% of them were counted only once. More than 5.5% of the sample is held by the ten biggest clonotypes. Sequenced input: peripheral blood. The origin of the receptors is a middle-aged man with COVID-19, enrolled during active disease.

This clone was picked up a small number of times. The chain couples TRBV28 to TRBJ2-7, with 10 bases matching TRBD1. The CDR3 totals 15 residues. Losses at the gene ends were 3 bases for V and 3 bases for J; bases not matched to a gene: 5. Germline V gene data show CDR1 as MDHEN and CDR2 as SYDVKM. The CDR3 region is CASSFPDRGNYEQYF. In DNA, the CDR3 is TGTGCCAGCAGTTTTCCGGACAGGGGGAACTACGAGCAGTACTTC.

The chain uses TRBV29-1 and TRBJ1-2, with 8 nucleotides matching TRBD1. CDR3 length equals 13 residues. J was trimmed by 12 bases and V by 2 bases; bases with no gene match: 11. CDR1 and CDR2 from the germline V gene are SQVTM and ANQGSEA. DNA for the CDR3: TGCAGCGTTGAACTGGGACAGGAAACACCTCACACCTTC. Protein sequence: CSVELGQETPHTF.

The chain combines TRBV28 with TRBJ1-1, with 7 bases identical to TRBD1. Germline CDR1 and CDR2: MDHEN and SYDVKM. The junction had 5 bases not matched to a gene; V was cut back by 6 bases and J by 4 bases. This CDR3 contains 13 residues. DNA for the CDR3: TGTGCCAGCAGATTGACAGGGCTCACTGAAGCTTTCTTT. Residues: CASRLTGLTEAFF.

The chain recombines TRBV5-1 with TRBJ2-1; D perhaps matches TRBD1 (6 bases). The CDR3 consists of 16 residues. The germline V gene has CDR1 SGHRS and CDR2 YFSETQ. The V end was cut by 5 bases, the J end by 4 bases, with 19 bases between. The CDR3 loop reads CASRRNRQEPYNEQFF. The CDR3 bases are TGCGCCAGCAGGCGCAATCGACAGGAGCCTTACAATGAGCAGTTCTTC.

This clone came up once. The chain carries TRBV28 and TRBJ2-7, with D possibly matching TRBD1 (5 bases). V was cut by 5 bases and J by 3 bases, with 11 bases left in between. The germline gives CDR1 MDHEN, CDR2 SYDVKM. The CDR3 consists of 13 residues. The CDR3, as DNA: TGTGCCAGCAGTCCCTCGGACAACTACGAGCAGTACTTC. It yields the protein CASSPSDNYEQYF. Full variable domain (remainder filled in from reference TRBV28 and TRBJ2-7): DVKVTQSSRYLVKRTGEKVFLECVQDMDHENMFWYRQDPGLGLRLIYFSYDVKMKEKGDIPEGYSVSREKKERFSLILESASTNQTSMYLCASSPSDNYEQYFGPGTRLTVT.

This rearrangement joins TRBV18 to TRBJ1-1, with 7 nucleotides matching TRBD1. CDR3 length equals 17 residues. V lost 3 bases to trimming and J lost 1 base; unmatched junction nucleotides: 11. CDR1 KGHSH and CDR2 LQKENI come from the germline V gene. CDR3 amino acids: CASSPSVAGGSNTEAFF. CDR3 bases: TGTGCCAGCTCACCCTCGGTTGCAGGGGGGTCGAACACTGAAGCTTTCTTT.

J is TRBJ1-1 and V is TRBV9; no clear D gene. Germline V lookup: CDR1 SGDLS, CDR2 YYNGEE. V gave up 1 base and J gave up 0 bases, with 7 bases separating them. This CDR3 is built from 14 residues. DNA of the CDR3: TGTGCCAGCAGCGTAACAGAGTTGAACACTGAAGCTTTCTTT. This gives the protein CASSVTELNTEAFF.

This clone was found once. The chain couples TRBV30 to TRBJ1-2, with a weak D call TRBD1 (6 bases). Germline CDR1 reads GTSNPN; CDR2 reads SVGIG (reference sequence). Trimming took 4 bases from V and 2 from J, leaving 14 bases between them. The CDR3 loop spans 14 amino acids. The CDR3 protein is CAWKGGGRNYGYTF. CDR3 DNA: TGTGCCTGGAAGGGAGGGGGTAGAAACTATGGCTACACCTTC.

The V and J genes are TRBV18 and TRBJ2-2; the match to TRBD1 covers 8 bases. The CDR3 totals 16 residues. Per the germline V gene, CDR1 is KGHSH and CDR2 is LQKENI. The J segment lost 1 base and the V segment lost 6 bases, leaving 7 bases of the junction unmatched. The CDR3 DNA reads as TGTGCCAGCTCTCCTCAGGGGGCGAGGAACACCGGGGAGCTGTTTTTT. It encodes CASSPQGARNTGELFF.

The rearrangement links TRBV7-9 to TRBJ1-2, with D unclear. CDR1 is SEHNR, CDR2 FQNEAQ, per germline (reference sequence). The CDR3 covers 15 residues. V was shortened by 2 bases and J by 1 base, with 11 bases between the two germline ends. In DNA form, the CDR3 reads TGTGCCAGCAGCTTAACTAGCCTTGATAACTATGGCTACACCTTC. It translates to CASSLTSLDNYGYTF.

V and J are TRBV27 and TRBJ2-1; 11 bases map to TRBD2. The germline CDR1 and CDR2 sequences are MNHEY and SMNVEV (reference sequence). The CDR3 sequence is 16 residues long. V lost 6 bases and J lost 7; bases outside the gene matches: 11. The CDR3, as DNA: TGTGCCAGCAGACGCACCCGGACTAGCGGGTCGAATGAGCAGTTCTTC. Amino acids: CASRRTRTSGSNEQFF.

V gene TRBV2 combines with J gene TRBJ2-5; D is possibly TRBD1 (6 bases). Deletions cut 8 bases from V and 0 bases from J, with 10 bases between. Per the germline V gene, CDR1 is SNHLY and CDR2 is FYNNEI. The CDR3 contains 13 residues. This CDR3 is CASGDTNQETQYF. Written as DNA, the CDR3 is TGTGCCAGCGGGGACACCAACCAAGAGACCCAGTACTTC.